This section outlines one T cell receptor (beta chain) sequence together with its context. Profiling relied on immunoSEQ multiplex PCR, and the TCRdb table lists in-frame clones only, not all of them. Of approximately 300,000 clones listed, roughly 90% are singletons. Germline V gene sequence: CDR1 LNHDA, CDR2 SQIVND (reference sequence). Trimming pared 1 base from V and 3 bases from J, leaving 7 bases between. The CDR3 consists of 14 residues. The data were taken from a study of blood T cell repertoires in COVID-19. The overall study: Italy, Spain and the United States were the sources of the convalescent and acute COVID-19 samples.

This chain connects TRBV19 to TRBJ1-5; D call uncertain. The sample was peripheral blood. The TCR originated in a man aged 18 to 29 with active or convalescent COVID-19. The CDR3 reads CASSIVHHNQPQHF. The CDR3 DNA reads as TGTGCCAGTAGTATAGTACACCACAATCAGCCCCAGCATTTT.